This T cell receptor beta chain comes out of a study of T cells expressing NK-cell markers. Study as a whole: Source material for TCR beta repertoires consisted of sorted CD3+CD56+NKG2C+, CD3+CD56+NKG2C- and CD3+CD56-NKG2C+ T cells. Within the sequenced cohort of eight donors, seven exhibited HCMV seropositivity and one was seronegative. Study-wide results and caveats: A range of about 1.0-8% of CD8+ T cells consisted of dominant NKG2C+ clonotypes in more than five donors.

With respect to this clonotype: Its antigen is undetermined.

There are 18 residues in the CDR3. CDR1 WNHNN and CDR2 SYGVQD come from the germline V gene (reference sequence). For TCR beta, cDNA was produced by 5'RACE template switching with UMIs. For each CDR3 protein, TCRdb gives one entry from its re-call of the 5' RACE reads, without DNA. The sample yields roughly 430,000 distinct CDR3 sequences, of which the top ten take up 7.3%. The sample was blood T cells: a sorted CD56 or NKG2C T cell subset, CD4+ or CD8+ T cells, or bulk PBMC T cells (not recorded which). This clonotype was obtained from a woman between 18 and 75 years old in good health. The chain couples TRBV10-1 to TRBJ2-3; without DNA, the TCRdb call of TRBD2 cannot be checked. The CDR3 loop reads CASSESPSGGASTDTQYF.